This TCR beta chain was recovered during a study of radiation and T cells in renal cell carcinoma. Study summary: Nephrectomy followed 15 Gy stereotactic body radiation by 4 weeks. General study points: From baseline, blood top tumor clonotypes peaked at 2 weeks post-radiation. Pretreatment tumor biopsies were lacking, so baseline clonotypes are unknown.

Generated by immunoSEQ multiplex PCR, the TCRdb table keeps only in-frame clones and is missing some. The table lists around 140,000 clones, less than 90% of them singletons, with under 30% in the top ten. Worth noting for this clone: Its specificity is unknown.

Deletions cut 8 bases from V and 3 bases from J, with 9 bases between. In germline, CDR1 is ENHRY, CDR2 SYGVKD. The CDR3 extends over 12 amino acids. Stated time point: baseline pretreatment blood. This sample's treatment: 15 Gy SBRT to primary tumor, nephrectomy 4 weeks later. After SBRT, blood was collected at 2 and 4 weeks, plus baseline. The chain links TRBV10-3 to TRBJ2-3, with D tentatively TRBD2 (5 bases). This clonotype was obtained from a woman between 50 and 59 years old with renal cell carcinoma. The material was blood, obtained from a patient whose treatment included radiotherapy and nephrectomy. As DNA, the CDR3 is TGTGCCATCGGTTCGGGGACAGATACGCAGTATTTT. Translation: CAIGSGTDTQYF.